This T cell receptor beta chain was obtained from a study of metastatic and nonmetastatic thyroid tumors (dated by TCRdb to 2019 to 2021). In terms of the full investigation: For patients with malignant and with benign thyroid disease, the researchers compared repertoires between peripheral blood samples and tumor or nodule tissue samples. General findings and caveats noted by the study authors: In both blood and tumor samples, malignant tumors were reported to have significantly higher TCR beta diversity than benign nodules.

Inclusive of the bounding cysteine and phenylalanine, the CDR3 is 13 residues long. Only the CDR3 DNA is retained, 39 bases long and in frame from the first base. V loses 8 bases at its end and J loses 5 bases; junction bases beyond the gene matches: 5. According to the germline V gene, CDR1 reads MNHNS and CDR2 reads SASEGT. The table lists this clone with many counts. Its cognate antigen has yet to be identified. Within one base of it there is no much larger clone, and no base qualities were kept. None of the patients had been given any treatment before thyroid surgery. Patient clinical samples collected from about 2012 to 2018 were retrospectively analysed using T-cell receptor beta sequencing. Libraries were constructed by PCR. TCRdb names Illumina HiSeq 4000 as the instrument used. High-throughput sequencing was used to profile the CDR3 region of the TCR beta-chain in every patient. Processing in the source paper ran as follows. CDR3 differences across clinicopathological groups were used to build a classifier for discriminating distant-metastatic papillary thyroid cancer patients. To measure repertoire diversity the researchers used the Shannon index, while the Morisita-Horn index served to gauge how similar the tumor and blood repertoires were. The public reads were quality trimmed at Q25 with fastp and then assembled into clones with MiXCR by TCRdb, keeping productive beta chains. TCRdb, not the authors, supplied the V and J calls. The sample table shows about 40,000 clones, and over 15% are seen once. Of the sample, roughly 15% falls within the top ten clones.

The source material was tumor tissue. The chain joins TRBV6-1 to TRBJ1-2, with 10 central nucleotides matching TRBD1. This receptor was identified in a female donor with papillary thyroid cancer or a benign thyroid nodule (not recorded which). Some clones in this sample may be carry-over from other donors' samples. The CDR3 in this case is CASCRDRGYGYTF. The nucleotide sequence reads as follows: TGTGCCAGCTGCCGGGACAGGGGTTATGGCTACACCTTC.